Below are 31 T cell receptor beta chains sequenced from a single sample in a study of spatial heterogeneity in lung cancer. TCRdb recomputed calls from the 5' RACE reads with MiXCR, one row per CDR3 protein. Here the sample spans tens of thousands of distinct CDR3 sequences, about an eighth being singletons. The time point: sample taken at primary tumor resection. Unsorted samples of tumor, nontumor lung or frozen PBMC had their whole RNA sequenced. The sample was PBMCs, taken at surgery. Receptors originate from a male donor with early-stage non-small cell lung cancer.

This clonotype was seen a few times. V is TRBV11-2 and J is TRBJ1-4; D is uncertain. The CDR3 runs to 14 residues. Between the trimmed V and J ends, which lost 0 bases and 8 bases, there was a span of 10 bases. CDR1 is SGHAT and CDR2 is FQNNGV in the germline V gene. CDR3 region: CASSLDRVGEKLFF. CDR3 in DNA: TGTGCCAGCAGCTTAGATCGTGTAGGGGAAAAACTGTTTTTT.

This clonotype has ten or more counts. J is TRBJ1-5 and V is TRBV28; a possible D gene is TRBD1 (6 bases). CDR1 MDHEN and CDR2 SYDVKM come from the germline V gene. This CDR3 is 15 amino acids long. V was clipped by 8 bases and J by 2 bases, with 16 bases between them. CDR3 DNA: TGTGCCAGCTGTCCCGGGACATTTGGCAATCAGCCCCAGCATTTT. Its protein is CASCPGTFGNQPQHF.

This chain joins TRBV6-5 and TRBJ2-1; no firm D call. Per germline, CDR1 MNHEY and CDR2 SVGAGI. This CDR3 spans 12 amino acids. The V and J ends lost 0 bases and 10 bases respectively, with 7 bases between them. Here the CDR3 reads CASSYSYGEQFF. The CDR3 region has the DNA TGTGCCAGCAGTTACTCGTATGGGGAGCAGTTCTTC.

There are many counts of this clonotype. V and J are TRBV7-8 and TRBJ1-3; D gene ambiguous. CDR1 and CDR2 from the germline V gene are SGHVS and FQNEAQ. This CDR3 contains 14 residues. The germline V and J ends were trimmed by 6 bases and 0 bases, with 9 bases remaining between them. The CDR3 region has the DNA TGTGCCAGCAGAGCCGCCCGCTCTGGAAACACCATATATTTT. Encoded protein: CASRAARSGNTIYF.

CDR3 protein: CSASQGPRYNEQFF. Written as DNA, the CDR3 is TGCAGTGCTAGTCAAGGGCCGCGGTACAATGAGCAGTTCTTC. The chain has TRBV20-1 and TRBJ2-1; D remains ambiguous. The CDR3 is 14 residues long. In germline, CDR1 is DFQATT, CDR2 SNEGSKA (reference sequence). With 3 bases removed from V and 4 bases from J, the gap between germline ends came to 13 bases.

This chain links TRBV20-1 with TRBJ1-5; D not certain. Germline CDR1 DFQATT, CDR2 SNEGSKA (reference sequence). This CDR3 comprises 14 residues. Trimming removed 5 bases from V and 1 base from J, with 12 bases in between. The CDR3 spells CSASRIRSNQPQHF. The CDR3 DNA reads TGCAGTGCTTCACGGATTAGGAGCAATCAGCCCCAGCATTTT.

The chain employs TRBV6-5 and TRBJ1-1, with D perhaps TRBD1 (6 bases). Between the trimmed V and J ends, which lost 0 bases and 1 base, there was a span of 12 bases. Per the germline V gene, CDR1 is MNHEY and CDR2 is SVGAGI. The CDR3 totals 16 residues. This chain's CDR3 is CASSYSMARGNTEAFF. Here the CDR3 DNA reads TGTGCCAGCAGTTACTCGATGGCCAGGGGGAACACTGAAGCTTTCTTT.

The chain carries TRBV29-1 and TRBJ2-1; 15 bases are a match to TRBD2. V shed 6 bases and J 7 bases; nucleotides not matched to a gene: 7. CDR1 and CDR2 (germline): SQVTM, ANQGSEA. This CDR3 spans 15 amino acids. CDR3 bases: TGCAGCGTCCCCGGCGGGACTAGCGGGGGGAATGAGCAGTTCTTC. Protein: CSVPGGTSGGNEQFF.

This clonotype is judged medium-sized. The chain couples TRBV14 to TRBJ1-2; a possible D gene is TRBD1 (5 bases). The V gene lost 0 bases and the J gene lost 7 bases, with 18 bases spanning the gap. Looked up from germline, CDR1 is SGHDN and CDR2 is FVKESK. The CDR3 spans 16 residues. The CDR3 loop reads CASSQDSWGGVSGYTF. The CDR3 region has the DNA TGTGCCAGCAGCCAAGATTCGTGGGGGGGAGTGAGTGGCTACACCTTC.

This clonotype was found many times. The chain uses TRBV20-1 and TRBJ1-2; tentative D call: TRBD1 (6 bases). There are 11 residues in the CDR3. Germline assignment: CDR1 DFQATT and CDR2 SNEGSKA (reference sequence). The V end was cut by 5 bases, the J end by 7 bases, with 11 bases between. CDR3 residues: CSAGGGPGYTF. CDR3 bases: TGCAGTGCTGGAGGGGGGCCTGGCTACACCTTC.

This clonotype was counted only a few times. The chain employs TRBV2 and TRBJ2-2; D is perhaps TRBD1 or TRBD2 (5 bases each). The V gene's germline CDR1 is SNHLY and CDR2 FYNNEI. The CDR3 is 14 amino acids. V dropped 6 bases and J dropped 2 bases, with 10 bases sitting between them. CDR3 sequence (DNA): TGTGCCAGCAGATTGGGGGTAAACACCGGGGAGCTGTTTTTT. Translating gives CASRLGVNTGELFF.

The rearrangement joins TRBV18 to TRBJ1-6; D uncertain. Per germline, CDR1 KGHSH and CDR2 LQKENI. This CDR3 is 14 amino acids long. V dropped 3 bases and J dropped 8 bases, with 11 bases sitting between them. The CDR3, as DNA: TGTGCCAGCTCACCGGCAGGAGGTCATTCACCCCTCCACTTT. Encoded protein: CASSPAGGHSPLHF.

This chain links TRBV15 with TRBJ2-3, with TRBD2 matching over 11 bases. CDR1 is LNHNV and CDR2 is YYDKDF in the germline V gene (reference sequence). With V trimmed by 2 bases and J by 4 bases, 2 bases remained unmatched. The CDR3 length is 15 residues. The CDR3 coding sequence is TGTGCCACCAGCAGACTAGCGGGAGGTTCAGATACGCAGTATTTT. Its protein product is CATSRLAGGSDTQYF.

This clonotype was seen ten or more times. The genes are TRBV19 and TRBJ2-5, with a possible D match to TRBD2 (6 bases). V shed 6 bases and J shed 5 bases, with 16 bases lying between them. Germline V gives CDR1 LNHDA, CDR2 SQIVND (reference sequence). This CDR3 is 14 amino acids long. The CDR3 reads CASSVEGRGETQYF. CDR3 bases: TGTGCCAGTAGCGTGGAGGGGCGCGGGGAGACCCAGTACTTC.

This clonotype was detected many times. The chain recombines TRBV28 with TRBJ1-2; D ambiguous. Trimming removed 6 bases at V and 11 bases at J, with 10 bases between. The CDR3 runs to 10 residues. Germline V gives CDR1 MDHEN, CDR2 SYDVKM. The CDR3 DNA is TGTGCCAGCAGGTCGATGGGGTACACCTTC. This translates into CASRSMGYTF.

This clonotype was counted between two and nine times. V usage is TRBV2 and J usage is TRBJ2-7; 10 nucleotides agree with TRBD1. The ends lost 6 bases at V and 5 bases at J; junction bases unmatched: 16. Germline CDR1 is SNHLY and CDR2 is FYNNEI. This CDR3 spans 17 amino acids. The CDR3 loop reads CASRGTGEDLGYDEQYF. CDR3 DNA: TGTGCCAGCAGAGGGACAGGGGAAGATCTCGGCTACGACGAGCAGTACTTC.

CDR3: CATSRGPYNEQFF. The CDR3 DNA sequence: TGTGCCACCAGCAGAGGTCCTTACAATGAGCAGTTCTTC. The rearrangement uses TRBV15 and TRBJ2-1; D ambiguous. The CDR3 extends over 13 amino acids. V was shortened by 1 base and J by 4 bases, with 5 bases between the two germline ends. Germline V gene sequence: CDR1 LNHNV, CDR2 YYDKDF (reference sequence).

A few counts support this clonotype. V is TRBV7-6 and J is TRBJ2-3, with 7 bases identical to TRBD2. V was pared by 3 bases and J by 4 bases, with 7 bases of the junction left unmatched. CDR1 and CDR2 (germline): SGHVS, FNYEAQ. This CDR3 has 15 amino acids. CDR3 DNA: TGTGCCAGCAGCTTCGGGGGGAGTGGCTCAGATACGCAGTATTTT. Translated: CASSFGGSGSDTQYF.

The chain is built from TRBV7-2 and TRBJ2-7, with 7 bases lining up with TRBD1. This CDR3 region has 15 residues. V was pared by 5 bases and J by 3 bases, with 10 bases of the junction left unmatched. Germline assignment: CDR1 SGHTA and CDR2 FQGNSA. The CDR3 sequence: CASSREGTVVYEQYF. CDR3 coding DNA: TGTGCCAGCAGCCGGGAAGGGACAGTGGTCTACGAGCAGTACTTC.

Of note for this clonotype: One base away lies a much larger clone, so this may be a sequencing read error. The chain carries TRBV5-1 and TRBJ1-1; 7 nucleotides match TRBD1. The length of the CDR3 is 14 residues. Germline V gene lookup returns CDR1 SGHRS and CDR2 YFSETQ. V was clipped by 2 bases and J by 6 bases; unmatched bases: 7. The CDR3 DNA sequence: TGCGCCAGCAGCTTTACAGGGGATGGCGCTGAAGCTTTCTTT. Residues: CASSFTGDGAEAFF.

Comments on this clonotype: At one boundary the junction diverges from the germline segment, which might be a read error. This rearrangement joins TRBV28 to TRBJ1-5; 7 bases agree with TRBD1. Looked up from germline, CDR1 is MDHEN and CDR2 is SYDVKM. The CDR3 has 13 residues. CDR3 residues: CASKQGGKQPQHF. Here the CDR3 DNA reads TGTGCCAGCAAACAAGGGGGCAAACAGCCCCAGCATTTT.

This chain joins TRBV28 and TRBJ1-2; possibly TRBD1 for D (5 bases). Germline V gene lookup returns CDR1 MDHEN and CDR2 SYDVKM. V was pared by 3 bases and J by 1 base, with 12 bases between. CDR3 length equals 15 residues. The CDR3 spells CASSLGQGLNYGYTF. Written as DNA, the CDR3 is TGTGCCAGCAGTTTGGGGCAGGGACTTAACTATGGCTACACCTTC.

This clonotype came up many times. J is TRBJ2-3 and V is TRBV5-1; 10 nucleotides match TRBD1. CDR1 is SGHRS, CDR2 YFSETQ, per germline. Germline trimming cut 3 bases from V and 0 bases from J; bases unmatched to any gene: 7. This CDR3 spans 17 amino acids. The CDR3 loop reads CASSSPPGQGSTDTQYF. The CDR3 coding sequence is TGCGCCAGCAGCTCACCCCCGGGACAGGGGAGCACAGATACGCAGTATTTT.

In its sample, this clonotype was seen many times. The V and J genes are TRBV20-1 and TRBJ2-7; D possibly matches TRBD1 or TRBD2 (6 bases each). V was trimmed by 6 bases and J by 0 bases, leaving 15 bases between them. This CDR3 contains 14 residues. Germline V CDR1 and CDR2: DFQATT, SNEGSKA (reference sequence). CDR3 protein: CSARGGASSYEQYF. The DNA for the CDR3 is TGCAGTGCCAGGGGCGGGGCAAGCTCCTACGAGCAGTACTTC.

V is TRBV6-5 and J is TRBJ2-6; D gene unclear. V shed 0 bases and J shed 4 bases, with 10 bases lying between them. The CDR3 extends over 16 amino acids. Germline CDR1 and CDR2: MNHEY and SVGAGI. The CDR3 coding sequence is TGTGCCAGCAGTTACTCCGCCCTAAGGGGGGCCAACGTCCTGACTTTC. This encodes CASSYSALRGANVLTF.

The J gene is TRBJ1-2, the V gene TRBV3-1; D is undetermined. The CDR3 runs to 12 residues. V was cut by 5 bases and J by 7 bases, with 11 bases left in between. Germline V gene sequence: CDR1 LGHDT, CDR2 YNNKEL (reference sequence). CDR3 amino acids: CASSASQTGYTF. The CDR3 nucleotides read TGTGCCAGCAGCGCGAGCCAGACTGGCTACACCTTC.

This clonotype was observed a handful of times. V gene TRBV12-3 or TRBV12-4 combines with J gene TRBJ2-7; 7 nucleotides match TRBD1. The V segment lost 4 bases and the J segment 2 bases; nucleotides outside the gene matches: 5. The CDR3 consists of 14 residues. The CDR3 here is CASSSTDRPYEQYF. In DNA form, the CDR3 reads TGTGCCAGCAGTTCGACGGACAGGCCCTACGAGCAGTACTTC.

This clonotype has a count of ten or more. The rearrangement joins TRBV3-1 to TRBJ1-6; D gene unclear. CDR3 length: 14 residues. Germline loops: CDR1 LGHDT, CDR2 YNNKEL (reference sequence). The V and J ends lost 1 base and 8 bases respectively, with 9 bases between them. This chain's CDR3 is CASSQGVEDSPLHF. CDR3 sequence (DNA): TGTGCCAGCAGCCAAGGGGTAGAGGATTCACCCCTCCACTTT.

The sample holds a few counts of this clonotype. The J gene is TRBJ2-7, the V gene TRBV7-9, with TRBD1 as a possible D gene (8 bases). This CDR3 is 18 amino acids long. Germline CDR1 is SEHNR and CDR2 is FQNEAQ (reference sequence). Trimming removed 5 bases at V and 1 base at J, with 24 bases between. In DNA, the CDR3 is TGTGCCAGCAGCCCGAGACAGGGGCTAGCGGAGAATTCCTACGAGCAGTACTTC. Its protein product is CASSPRQGLAENSYEQYF.

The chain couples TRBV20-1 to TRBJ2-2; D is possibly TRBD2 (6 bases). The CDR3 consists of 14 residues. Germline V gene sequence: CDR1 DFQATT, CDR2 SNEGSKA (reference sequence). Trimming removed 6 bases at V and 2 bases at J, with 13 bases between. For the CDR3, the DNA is TGCAGTGCGGCACTAGCAGCTAACACCGGGGAGCTGTTTTTT. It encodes CSAALAANTGELFF.

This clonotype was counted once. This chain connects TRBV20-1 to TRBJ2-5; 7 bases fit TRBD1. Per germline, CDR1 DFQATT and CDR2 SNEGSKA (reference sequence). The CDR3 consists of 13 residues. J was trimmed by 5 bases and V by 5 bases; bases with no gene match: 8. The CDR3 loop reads CSAGRRGPETQYF. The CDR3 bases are TGCAGTGCTGGACGAAGGGGGCCTGAGACCCAGTACTTC.